The 26 T cell receptor beta chains in this list originate from one sample, sequenced in a study of T cells in Graves' hyperthyroidism and ophthalmopathy. Amplified TCR beta CDR3 regions derived from RNA transcripts. The TCR CDR3 was amplified in a first-round RT-PCR using the HTBI primer set. TCRdb processed the multiplex PCR reads anew with MiXCR; each CDR3 protein has one entry. The top ten clones hold 5.8% of a sample with almost 600,000 distinct CDR3 sequences, about 15% of them seen once. Sequencing was carried out using blood. The receptors stem from a woman in her thirties with Graves' hyperthyroidism that later progressed to Graves' ophthalmopathy.

This clonotype showed up many times. The genes are TRBV9 and TRBJ2-7; no clear D gene. Germline assignment: CDR1 SGDLS and CDR2 YYNGEE. The CDR3 runs 12 residues. The V end was cut by 0 bases, the J end by 7 bases, with 8 bases between. Here the CDR3 DNA reads TGTGCCAGCAGCGTAGAAGGGCGGGAGCAGTACTTC. Translation: CASSVEGREQYF. Full variable domain (outside the CDR3, taken from reference TRBV9 and TRBJ2-7): DSGVTQTPKHLITATGQRVTLRCSPRSGDLSVYWYQQSLDQGLQFLIQYYNGEERAKGNILERFSAQQFPDLHSELNLSSLELGDSALYFCASSVEGREQYFGPGTRLTVT.

This clonotype was observed at least ten times. The gene calls are TRBV12-3 or TRBV12-4 and TRBJ1-2; no firm D call. V was pared by 3 bases and J by 6 bases, with 8 bases between. The length of the CDR3 is 12 residues. CDR3 DNA: TGTGCCAGCAGTTTTGGTTGGGATGGCTACACCTTC. Its translation: CASSFGWDGYTF.

Many counts were recorded for this clonotype. The V gene is TRBV7-3, the J gene TRBJ2-1, with TRBD2 matching 7 bases. CDR3 length: 16 amino acids. J was trimmed by 10 bases and V by 5 bases; bases with no gene match: 17. Germline lookup yields CDR1 SGHTA and CDR2 FQGTGA. CDR3 in DNA: TGTGCCAGCAGCGCCATGGGGACTACCCCTGGGGCCGAGCAGTTCTTC. Translated: CASSAMGTTPGAEQFF.

J is TRBJ2-2 and V is TRBV2; D is possibly TRBD2 (5 bases). Deletions cut 7 bases from V and 6 bases from J, with 15 bases between. CDR1 and CDR2 (germline): SNHLY, FYNNEI. The CDR3 is 14 amino acids. CDR3 coding DNA: TGTGCCAGCACCGTCAAGGTGGGAGCCGGGGAGCTGTTTTTT. Translated: CASTVKVGAGELFF. Full variable domain (rest looked up from reference TRBV2 and TRBJ2-2): EPEVTQTPSHQVTQMGQEVILRCVPISNHLYFYWYRQILGQKVEFLVSFYNNEISEKSEIFDDQFSVERPDGSNFTLKIRSTKLEDSAMYFCASTVKVGAGELFFGEGSRLTVL.

In this sample, this clonotype turned up many times. This chain uses TRBV7-9 with TRBJ2-7; 13 bases are shared with TRBD2. Looked up from germline, CDR1 is SEHNR and CDR2 is FQNEAQ (reference sequence). Trimming cost V 8 bases and J 5 bases; bases outside gene matches: 21. The CDR3 length is 19 residues. CDR3 in amino acids: CASGLVMAGLAGEVNEQYF. The CDR3 region has the DNA TGTGCCAGCGGCCTTGTGATGGCCGGACTAGCGGGAGAGGTTAACGAGCAGTACTTC. The whole variable domain, remainder taken from reference TRBV7-9 and TRBJ2-7, is DTGVSQNPRHKITKRGQNVTFRCDPISEHNRLYWYRQTLGQGPEFLTYFQNEAQLEKSRLLSDRFSAERPKGSFSTLEIQRTEQGDSAMYLCASGLVMAGLAGEVNEQYFGPGTRLTVT.

The V call is TRBV5-5, the J call TRBJ1-3, with D possibly being TRBD1 (5 bases). Germline V lookup: CDR1 SGHKS, CDR2 YYEKEE (reference sequence). The CDR3 runs to 15 residues. V was trimmed by 2 bases and J by 0 bases, leaving 9 bases between them. CDR3 DNA sequence: TGTGCCAGCAGCTTCGGGACCATCTCTGGAAACACCATATATTTT. It encodes CASSFGTISGNTIYF.

This clonotype was detected many times. The chain couples TRBV11-3 to TRBJ1-2; 9 bases are shared with TRBD1. Germline values: CDR1 SGHNT, CDR2 YENEEA. J was trimmed by 2 bases and V by 3 bases; bases with no gene match: 7. This CDR3 spans 16 amino acids. In DNA, the CDR3 is TGTGCCAGCAGCTTGAGGGGACAGGGCACAAACTATGGCTACACCTTC. This codes for CASSLRGQGTNYGYTF.

This clonotype was seen a handful of times. The V call is TRBV19, the J call TRBJ1-1, with D perhaps matching TRBD1 (6 bases). CDR1 is LNHDA and CDR2 is SQIVND in the germline V gene (reference sequence). The V end lost 7 bases, the J end lost 0 bases, and 15 bases lay between the germline ends. The CDR3 has 15 residues. CDR3 sequence (DNA): TGTGCCAGTACCAAACTTACAGGGTTGAACACTGAAGCTTTCTTT. It codes for CASTKLTGLNTEAFF.

This clonotype has ten or more counts. The chain joins TRBV28 to TRBJ2-7, with TRBD2 identical over 11 bases. V trimming: 2 bases; J trimming: 2 bases; junction bases outside the gene matches: 14. CDR3 length: 19 amino acids. Per germline, CDR1 MDHEN and CDR2 SYDVKM. CDR3 DNA: TGTGCCAGCAGTTTACTTACTAGCGGGAGTATGCGGTTTGCCTACGAGCAGTACTTC. It encodes CASSLLTSGSMRFAYEQYF.

This clonotype occurred many times. This chain uses TRBV28 with TRBJ2-2; D remains unclear. CDR1 is MDHEN, CDR2 SYDVKM, per germline. CDR3 length: 17 residues. The V end lost 3 bases, the J end lost 0 bases, and 14 bases lay between the germline ends. As DNA, the CDR3 is TGTGCCAGCAGTTTCAATTGGCGAGGCGCGAACACCGGGGAGCTGTTTTTT. The encoded protein is CASSFNWRGANTGELFF.

This clonotype was seen repeatedly, ten times or more. The rearrangement joins TRBV20-1 to TRBJ1-5; 8 bases map to TRBD1. Germline assignment: CDR1 DFQATT and CDR2 SNEGSKA (reference sequence). This CDR3 spans 14 amino acids. Losses at the gene ends were 4 bases for V and 6 bases for J; bases not matched to a gene: 8. This CDR3 is CSATKTGVGQPQHF. CDR3 coding DNA: TGCAGTGCTACAAAGACAGGGGTAGGTCAGCCCCAGCATTTT.

This chain uses TRBV6-1 with TRBJ2-5; D tentatively fits TRBD1 or TRBD2 (6 bases each). The CDR3 is 13 amino acids. Germline V CDR1 and CDR2: MNHNS, SASEGT. Deletions cut 8 bases from V and 1 base from J, with 11 bases between. The CDR3 region is CASGGTPQETQYF. The CDR3 DNA follows: TGTGCCAGCGGCGGGACACCCCAAGAGACCCAGTACTTC.

This clonotype was seen more than once but under ten times. This CDR3 is missing its conserved last phenylalanine or tryptophan, likely due to a read error. V is TRBV12-3 or TRBV12-4 and J is TRBJ1-1, with D unresolved. The V end lost 3 bases, the J end lost 0 bases, and 17 bases lay between the germline ends. The CDR3 consists of 17 residues. The CDR3 here is CASSLRGRLSMNTEAFS. The CDR3 region has the DNA TGTGCCAGCAGTTTGCGAGGACGGCTATCCATGAACACTGAAGCTTTCTCT.

In this sample, this clonotype turned up many times. The rearrangement links TRBV7-9 to TRBJ1-2, with no clear D. The V and J ends lost 5 bases and 6 bases respectively, with 7 bases between them. Germline V gene lookup returns CDR1 SEHNR and CDR2 FQNEAQ (reference sequence). The CDR3 is 11 amino acids. CDR3: CASSKSDGYTF. The CDR3 coding sequence is TGTGCCAGCAGCAAGTCGGATGGCTACACCTTC.

A remark on this clonotype: A much larger clone sits a single nucleotide away, making a read error possible. The rearrangement joins TRBV19 to TRBJ2-2; D is perhaps TRBD2 (5 bases). Germline V gives CDR1 LNHDA, CDR2 SQIVND (reference sequence). The CDR3 has 16 amino acids. Trimming cost V 7 bases and J 5 bases, with 20 bases left between them. The CDR3 protein is CASITRPRGNTGELFF. In DNA, the CDR3 is TGTGCCAGTATTACTCGGCCCCGAGGGAATACCGGGGAGCTGTTTTTT.

The chain links TRBV28 to TRBJ1-1; D is perhaps TRBD1 (6 bases). The CDR3 loop spans 14 amino acids. V lost 5 bases and J 13 bases, leaving 23 bases between the germline ends. CDR1 and CDR2 from the germline V gene are MDHEN and SYDVKM. CDR3 loop: CASSTTPGDTESFF. CDR3 bases: TGTGCCAGCAGTACGACTCCGGGGGACACTGAAAGTTTCTTT.

This clonotype was detected ten times or more. The V and J genes are TRBV10-3 and TRBJ1-6; D is possibly TRBD1 (6 bases). Looked up from germline, CDR1 is ENHRY and CDR2 is SYGVKD. The CDR3 loop spans 15 amino acids. V was pared by 11 bases and J by 0 bases, with 14 bases between. CDR3 protein: CALRTDFSYNSPLHF. In DNA form, the CDR3 reads TGTGCCCTTAGGACAGATTTCTCCTATAATTCACCCCTCCACTTT.

This clonotype was seen at least ten times. The V and J genes are TRBV12-3 or TRBV12-4 and TRBJ2-1, with D unclear. The CDR3 consists of 13 residues. The V gene lost 5 bases and the J gene lost 4 bases, with 9 bases spanning the gap. CDR3 loop: CASSQNTYNEQFF. CDR3 in DNA: TGTGCCAGCAGTCAAAACACGTACAATGAGCAGTTCTTC.

In this sample, this clonotype turned up many times. V is TRBV11-3 and J is TRBJ2-7; unclear D gene. CDR1 is SGHNT and CDR2 is YENEEA in the germline V gene. The ends were cut back, 5 bases at V and 1 base at J, with 15 bases in the middle. This CDR3 comprises 15 residues. CDR3 nucleotide sequence: TGTGCCAGCAGCCCAAACTCCGGGCCATCCTACGAGCAGTACTTC. This codes for CASSPNSGPSYEQYF.

This clonotype came up many times. V is TRBV27 and J is TRBJ2-7; 7 bases fit TRBD1. The CDR3 length is 15 residues. CDR1 is MNHEY, CDR2 SMNVEV, per germline (reference sequence). V shed 0 bases and J 3 bases; nucleotides not matched to a gene: 5. DNA of the CDR3: TGTGCCAGCAGTTTATCGACAGGGTTTGTCTACGAGCAGTACTTC. Residues: CASSLSTGFVYEQYF.

A few counts support this clonotype. The rearrangement uses TRBV20-1 and TRBJ2-2; 9 bases agree with TRBD1. The V gene end was trimmed by 2 bases and the J gene end by 4 bases; junction bases not matched to a gene: 8. Germline V gene lookup returns CDR1 DFQATT and CDR2 SNEGSKA (reference sequence). The CDR3 totals 16 residues. The CDR3 reads CSARPPGQGTTGELFF. The CDR3 DNA follows: TGCAGTGCTAGACCCCCGGGACAGGGAACCACCGGGGAGCTGTTTTTT.

The sample holds many counts of this clonotype. V and J are TRBV20-1 and TRBJ1-1; 9 positions agree with TRBD1. The CDR3 length is 13 residues. In germline, CDR1 is DFQATT, CDR2 SNEGSKA (reference sequence). The junction had 5 bases not matched to a gene; V was cut back by 6 bases and J by 3 bases. The CDR3 protein is CSAEGQGDTEAFF. CDR3 coding DNA: TGCAGTGCCGAGGGACAGGGCGACACTGAAGCTTTCTTT.

This clonotype has only a few counts. This sequence joins TRBV10-3 and TRBJ2-3, with a possible D match to TRBD2 (7 bases). CDR1 and CDR2 from the germline V gene are ENHRY and SYGVKD. The V gene lost 6 bases and the J gene lost 4 bases, with 14 bases spanning the gap. This CDR3 is 14 amino acids long. The CDR3 nucleotides are TGTGCCATCAGCCCGGGGGGCGGGTCAGATACGCAGTATTTT. Translation gives CAISPGGGSDTQYF.

This clonotype was counted between two and nine times. V gene TRBV7-9 combines with J gene TRBJ1-2, with unresolved D. Trimming stripped 5 bases from V and 2 bases from J, with 9 bases between. Germline V gene data show CDR1 as SEHNR and CDR2 as FQNEAQ (reference sequence). The CDR3 length is 13 residues. In DNA form, the CDR3 reads TGTGCCAGCAGCAAACAAGAAAACTATGGCTACACCTTC. Amino acids: CASSKQENYGYTF.

This clonotype was counted ten times or more. This chain joins TRBV28 and TRBJ2-3, with TRBD2 matching 10 bases. Germline V CDR1 and CDR2: MDHEN, SYDVKM. The CDR3 sequence is 14 residues long. V was clipped by 6 bases and J by 1 base; unmatched bases: 1. CDR3 in amino acids: CASSTSGGTDTQYF. In DNA, the CDR3 is TGTGCCAGCAGCACTAGCGGGGGCACAGATACGCAGTATTTT. The full variable domain, in which reference TRBV28 and TRBJ2-3 provide the parts outside the CDR3, is DVKVTQSSRYLVKRTGEKVFLECVQDMDHENMFWYRQDPGLGLRLIYFSYDVKMKEKGDIPEGYSVSREKKERFSLILESASTNQTSMYLCASSTSGGTDTQYFGPGTRLTVL.

This clonotype occurred many times. V and J are TRBV28 and TRBJ2-3; TRBD1 might be the D (5 bases). Trimming pared 6 bases from V and 2 bases from J, leaving 15 bases between. Germline CDR1 is MDHEN and CDR2 is SYDVKM. This CDR3 is 15 amino acids long. The CDR3 nucleotides read TGTGCCAGCAGCCCACCCGACAGACTCACAGATACGCAGTATTTT. This encodes CASSPPDRLTDTQYF.